This T cell receptor (beta chain) comes out of a study of CD8 T cells in ankylosing spondylitis (TCRdb year 2017). As for the study more broadly: T cell receptor beta repertoires were profiled in healthy donors and ankylosing spondylitis patients so that disease-linked TCR variants could be found. The full study cohort comprised about 23 ankylosing spondylitis patients and over a hundred healthy donors. Peripheral blood was sampled, and synovial fluid was also collected from ankylosing spondylitis patients. Findings and caveats that apply to the study as a whole: Some motif variants were previously reported in synovial fluid and blood of reactive arthritis patients, suggesting common disease-initiation mechanisms. Significant enrichment of the disease-linked clones was reported in matched synovial fluid samples from ankylosing spondylitis patients. The disease-linked clones had a CD8+ phenotype and were found at relatively low frequencies in peripheral blood. A TCR beta motif made up of eight or nine highly homologous amino acid variants appeared to be characteristic of blood from ankylosing spondylitis patients.

After removal of 4 bases from V and 2 bases from J, the junction retains 8 bases not matched to a gene. Spanning cysteine to phenylalanine, the CDR3 consists of 16 amino acids. The sequence is cut down to CDR3 DNA, 48 bases in frame from base 1. In the germline V gene, CDR1 corresponds to MNHNS and CDR2 to SASEGT. This clonotype has a count of ten or more. The specificity of this receptor is unknown. No base quality values were provided; no much bigger clone lies one nucleotide off. The sequencer listed for this sample is Illumina HiSeq 2500. Quantitative 5'-RACE with molecular barcodes was used to prepare TCR beta libraries. The authors' pipeline ran thus. A new computational method based on a probabilistic model of VDJ rearrangement was used to identify disease-linked TCR variants. TCRdb reworked the public reads: Q25 trimming with fastp, MiXCR clone assembly, productive beta chains retained. Rows with a matching CDR3 protein are joined into one entry that keeps the most common DNA and genes. For this entry, the V and J calls and clone size follow TCRdb and not the study's own pipeline. This sample comprises some 220,000 distinct CDR3 sequences, about 7.3% of them detected only once. Jointly, the top ten make up more than 13% of the sample.

Recombination joined TRBV6-1 with TRBJ2-1; TRBD1 fits 7 bases in the junction. Sequenced input: blood, either unsorted or a sorted T cell fraction (not recorded which). This TCR derives from a male donor with ankylosing spondylitis. The encoded CDR3 is CASSATSGQPYNEQFF. The DNA reads as follows: TGTGCCAGCAGTGCCACGTCGGGACAGCCCTACAATGAGCAGTTCTTC.